Listed here are 8 T cell receptor beta chains from one sample, sequenced in a study of memory CD4+ T cells and cytomegalovirus serostatus. Single viable CD3+CD4+CD8-CD45RO+ cells were sorted as the memory CD4+ T cells. Only in-frame clones appear in the TCRdb table, and some are missing; sequencing was by immunoSEQ multiplex PCR. The profile covers some 53,000 clones, with just under 80% appearing a single time and less than 1% taken by the ten largest. Input material: memory CD4+ T cells from blood. All receptors come from an adult in good health and CMV-seronegative.

This chain uses TRBV18 with TRBJ2-7; D ambiguous. Germline-derived CDR1 and CDR2 are KGHSH and LQKENI. V was pared by 3 bases and J by 4 bases, with 13 bases between. CDR3 size: 14 residues. Here the CDR3 reads CASSPPSSRYEQYF. CDR3 nucleotides: TGTGCCAGCTCACCCCCAAGTTCCAGGTACGAGCAGTACTTC.

The chain is built from TRBV4-1 and TRBJ2-3; TRBD2 is a possible D gene (7 bases). V was clipped by 4 bases and J by 3 bases, with 14 bases between them. The germline V gene encodes CDR1 MGHRA and CDR2 YSYEKL. There are 15 residues in the CDR3. The DNA of the CDR3 is TGCGCCAGCAGCCTCGGGCGGGGGCCTACAGATACGCAGTATTTT. It yields the protein CASSLGRGPTDTQYF.

Only a few counts were recorded for this clone. This rearrangement joins TRBV7-9 to TRBJ1-3; the match to TRBD1 covers 7 bases. This CDR3 is 13 amino acids long. CDR1 and CDR2 (germline): SEHNR, FQNEAQ (reference sequence). The J segment lost 4 bases and the V segment lost 5 bases, leaving 2 bases of the junction unmatched. For the CDR3, the DNA is TGTGCCAGCAGCCCGGGACAGGGAAACACCATATATTTT. Protein sequence: CASSPGQGNTIYF.

The chain recombines TRBV5-4 with TRBJ1-2; TRBD1 is a possible D gene (6 bases). Germline-derived CDR1 and CDR2 are SGHNT and YYREEE (reference sequence). V was trimmed by 4 bases and J by 3 bases, leaving 13 bases between them. The CDR3 has 14 residues. The CDR3 here is CASSPRGEDYGYTF. The CDR3 bases are TGTGCCAGCAGCCCTAGGGGGGAGGACTATGGCTACACCTTC.

V gene TRBV13 combines with J gene TRBJ1-2; possibly TRBD1 for D (5 bases). This CDR3 contains 13 residues. V shed 5 bases and J shed 4 bases, with 11 bases lying between them. Germline V gene sequence: CDR1 PRHDT, CDR2 FYEKMQ (reference sequence). The CDR3 DNA follows: TGTGCCAGCAGCCGGGACCTCCTCTATGGCTACACCTTC. Translating it yields CASSRDLLYGYTF.

J is TRBJ2-3 and V is TRBV6-4; D gene ambiguous. CDR3 length: 13 residues. Looked up from germline, CDR1 is MRHNA and CDR2 is SNTAGT. Trimming cost V 5 bases and J 4 bases, with 10 bases left between them. Here the CDR3 DNA reads TGTGCCAGCAGTCAGGTCCGGGCAGATACGCAGTATTTT. It codes for CASSQVRADTQYF.

V usage is TRBV7-8 and J usage is TRBJ2-1; D not resolved. Per germline, CDR1 SGHVS and CDR2 FQNEAQ. Trimming took off 5 bases at V and 5 bases at J, with 10 bases between the two ends. This CDR3 spans 13 amino acids. CDR3 DNA sequence: TGTGCCAGCAGCGTTGCGGCACACAATGAGCAGTTCTTC. Protein sequence: CASSVAAHNEQFF. The variable domain in full, with the rest retrieved from reference TRBV7-8 and TRBJ2-1, is GAGVSQSPRYKVAKRGQDVALRCDPISGHVSLFWYQQALGQGPEFLTYFQNEAQLDKSGLPSDRFFAERPEGSVSTLKIQRTQQEDSAVYLCASSVAAHNEQFFGPGTRLTVL.

The V gene is TRBV9, the J gene TRBJ2-5; no clear D gene. Per germline, CDR1 SGDLS and CDR2 YYNGEE. V was cut by 0 bases and J by 5 bases, with 8 bases left in between. This CDR3 has 13 amino acids. The CDR3 DNA reads as TGTGCCAGCAGCGTAGCTTTGGTGGAGACCCAGTACTTC. Its protein is CASSVALVETQYF.